A selection of T cell receptor beta chains follows, all from one sample in a study of Graves' ophthalmopathy and Graves' hyperthyroidism. Each CDR3 protein is one row after TCRdb ran MiXCR on the multiplex PCR reads. The sample comprises more than 550,000 distinct CDR3 sequences, just over 40% of which are singletons, and 3.3% rests with the top ten. Sequencing was performed on peripheral blood. The receptors were gathered from an adult man with Graves' ophthalmopathy. CDR3s include the opening cysteine and the closing phenylalanine or tryptophan. Fields, in order: J gene, V gene, clone size, D gene, CDR3 DNA, CDR3 protein. D genes are given only for firm matches. Clone size is not always given. Where it is, it says once, few, many or a class for expanded clones.

TRBJ1-1,TRBV20-1,once,NA,TGCAGTGCTAGGGAAGACAGTTCTAACACTGAAGCTTTCTTT,CSAREDSSNTEAFF
TRBJ2-7,TRBV7-2,NA,TRBD2,TGTGCCAGCAGCCTGGCCAGTAGCGGGGGACCGTACCAAGAGCAGTACTTC,CASSLASSGGPYQEQYF
TRBJ2-7,TRBV14,NA,NA,TGTGCCAGCAGCCAAGGACGATCCAATGAGCAGTACTTC,CASSQGRSNEQYF
TRBJ1-1,TRBV7-9,many,NA,TGTGCCAGCAGCTTACTAAGCGGAGGGGGCACTGAAGCTTTCTTT,CASSLLSGGGTEAFF
TRBJ1-3,TRBV7-2,many,NA,TGTGCCAGCAGCCCACAGCGAAACACCATATATTTT,CASSPQRNTIYF
TRBJ1-5,TRBV5-6,few,NA,TGTGCCAGCAGCTCCGACGGGCTTTCCCAGCCCCAGCATTTT,CASSSDGLSQPQHF
TRBJ2-7,TRBV29-1,many,NA,TGCAGCGTTGGTGCAGCAGGCCCCTACGAGCAGTACTTC,CSVGAAGPYEQYF
TRBJ1-1,TRBV6-5,few,NA,TGTGCCAGCAGGGTGGACAGCCGGGGGAACACTGAAGCTTTCTTT,CASRVDSRGNTEAFF
TRBJ1-1,TRBV29-1,NA,NA,TGCAGCGGCGTCCGGACCCCGAACACTGAAGCTTTCTTT,CSGVRTPNTEAFF
TRBJ2-5,TRBV30,NA,NA,TGTGCCTGGAGTGTAATGGAGACCCAGTACTTC,CAWSVMETQYF
TRBJ1-4,TRBV4-1,few,NA,TGCGCCAGCAGCCAAGGACGGGGAGCAGGGTCGGAACTGTTTTTT,CASSQGRGAGSELFF
TRBJ2-7,TRBV5-8,NA,NA,TGTGCCAGCAGCTTGGCCCGTTGGGGGATGGAGGACGAGCAGTACTTC,CASSLARWGMEDEQYF
TRBJ2-2,TRBV20-1,NA,TRBD2,TGCAGTGCTACGGGACTAGAGGACACCGGGAAGCTGTTTTTT,CSATGLEDTGKLFF
TRBJ1-4,TRBV10-3,many,NA,TGTGCCATCAGTGCCTCCCTAGCAACTAATGAAAAACTGTTTTTT,CAISASLATNEKLFF
TRBJ1-6,TRBV10-3,NA,TRBD1,TGTGCCAGCAGTCCGACGACAGGGAATTCACCCCTCCACTTT,CASSPTTGNSPLHF
TRBJ2-7,TRBV19,many,NA,TGTGCCAGTAGTATAGGGCTACGGGACGAGCAGTACTTC,CASSIGLRDEQYF
TRBJ1-2,TRBV10-3,many,TRBD1,TGTGCCATCAGTGAGAGAGGACAGGGGATAATCACGGGGGGCTACACCTTC,CAISERGQGIITGGYTF
TRBJ2-5,TRBV6-5,few,NA,TGTGCCAGCAGTTACTCCTACGCCGGGGCCCAAGAGACCCAGTACTTC,CASSYSYAGAQETQYF
TRBJ2-7,TRBV2,few,NA,TGTGCCAGCACCCACGGTAGTCCCTACGAGCAGTACTTC,CASTHGSPYEQYF
TRBJ1-4,TRBV19,many,NA,TGTGCCAGTAGTACGGAGAGGGAAAAACTGTTTTTT,CASSTEREKLFF
TRBJ2-7,TRBV19,NA,TRBD1,TGTGCCAGTAGTGTCGGGACGGGACAGGAGGCCTACGAGCAGTACTTC,CASSVGTGQEAYEQYF